Below, one T cell receptor beta chain is given with its context. Its antigen is still unknown. Germline lookup yields CDR1 MNHNY and CDR2 SVGAGI (reference sequence). Trimming pared 0 bases from V and 2 bases from J, leaving 11 bases between. The CDR3 spans 15 residues. TCRdb keeps only in-frame clones here, not all; method: immunoSEQ multiplex PCR. Of under 10,000 clones listed, around 69% are singletons. The source of the sample is a study of CD4+ T cells in melanoma. Points from the study as a whole: A reported correlation linked neoantigen-specific CD4+ T cells to CD8+, macrophage and B cell function. Neoantigen-specific CD4+ T cells in melanoma reportedly had diverse differentiation states.

The sequence came from a human donor with melanoma. This chain joins TRBV6-6 and TRBJ2-7; maybe TRBD2 (6 bases). Sequencing used tumor tissue. CDR3 loop: CASSYSKEGPYEQYF. The CDR3 region has the DNA TGTGCCAGCAGTTACTCGAAGGAGGGGCCCTACGAGCAGTACTTC.